This T cell receptor beta chain was documented in a study of blood T cell repertoires in COVID-19. CDR3 length equals 12 residues. V was pared by 3 bases and J by 7 bases, with 10 bases between. Germline V gives CDR1 LNHDA, CDR2 SQIVND (reference sequence). The table came from immunoSEQ multiplex PCR; TCRdb's copy has only in-frame clones and leaves some out. The sample includes approximately 100,000 clones, approximately 81% of them seen just once. Sequencing was performed on peripheral blood. This receptor was obtained from a human donor in a cohort sampled during active COVID-19. V and J are TRBV19 and TRBJ2-7, with D possibly TRBD1 on 5 matching bases. CDR3 in DNA: TGTGCCAGTAGTATGGGGCGAGTGGAGCAGTACTTC. Amino acid sequence: CASSMGRVEQYF.